A single sample gave rise to the 2 T cell receptor beta chains below, sequenced in a study of a mutant IDH1 vaccine in newly diagnosed glioma. Regarding time point: week 5, during vaccination. The investigators gave 300 ug of mutant IDH1 20-mer peptide in each vaccine dose, together with topical imiquimod. No cognate antigen is known for these TCRs. Profiling relied on immunoSEQ multiplex PCR, and the TCRdb table lists in-frame clones only, not all of them. Among 25,000 to 35,000 clones listed, about nine tenths were seen once. The material was peripheral blood mononuclear cells (PBMCs), obtained from a glioma patient whose treatment included an IDH1 peptide vaccine. The receptor set was obtained from a woman aged 40 to 50 with glioma. Some clones in this sample may be carry-over from other donors' samples.

The CDR3 region has the DNA TGTGCCATCGCCCGGAAGCAGCCCAATCAGCCCCAGCATTTT. As protein: CAIARKQPNQPQHF. V gene TRBV28 combines with J gene TRBJ1-5; D gene unclear. Trimming shortened V by 10 bases and J by 3 bases, and 16 bases separated the two germline ends. The CDR3 loop spans 14 amino acids. Germline V gene lookup returns CDR1 MDHEN and CDR2 SYDVKM.

The V call is TRBV19, the J call TRBJ2-7; tentative D call: TRBD1 (5 bases). The germline CDR1 and CDR2 sequences are LNHDA and SQIVND (reference sequence). V was shortened by 8 bases and J by 6 bases, with 11 bases between the two germline ends. The CDR3 totals 11 residues. CDR3 sequence reads: CASARGTEQYF. Written as DNA, the CDR3 is TGTGCCAGTGCTAGGGGCACCGAGCAGTACTTC.